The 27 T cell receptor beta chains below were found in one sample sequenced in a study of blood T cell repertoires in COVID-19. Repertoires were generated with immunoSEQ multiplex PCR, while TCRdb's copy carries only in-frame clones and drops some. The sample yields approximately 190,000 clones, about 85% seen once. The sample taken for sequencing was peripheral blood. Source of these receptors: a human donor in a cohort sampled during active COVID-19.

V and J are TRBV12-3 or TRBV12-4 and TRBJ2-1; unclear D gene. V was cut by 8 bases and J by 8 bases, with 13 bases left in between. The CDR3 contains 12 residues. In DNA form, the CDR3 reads TGTGCCAGCGAGGCACGTCCCCATGAGCAGTTCTTC. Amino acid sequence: CASEARPHEQFF.

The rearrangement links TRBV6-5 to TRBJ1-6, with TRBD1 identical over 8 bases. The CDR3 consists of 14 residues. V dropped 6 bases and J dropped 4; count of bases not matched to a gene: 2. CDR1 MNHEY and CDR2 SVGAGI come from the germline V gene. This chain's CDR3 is CASSRTGYNSPLHF. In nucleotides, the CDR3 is TGTGCCAGCAGCCGGACAGGGTATAATTCACCCCTCCACTTT.

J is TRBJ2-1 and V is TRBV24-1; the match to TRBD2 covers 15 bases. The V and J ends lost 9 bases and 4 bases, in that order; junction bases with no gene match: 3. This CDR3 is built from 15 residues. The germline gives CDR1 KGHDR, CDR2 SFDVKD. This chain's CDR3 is CATQGLAGGYNEQFF. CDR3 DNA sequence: TGTGCCACCCAAGGACTAGCGGGAGGGTACAATGAGCAGTTCTTC.

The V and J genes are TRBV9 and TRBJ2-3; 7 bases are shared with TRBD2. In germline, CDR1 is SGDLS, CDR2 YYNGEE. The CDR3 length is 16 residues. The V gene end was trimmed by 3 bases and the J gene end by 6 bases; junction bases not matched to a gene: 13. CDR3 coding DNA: TGTGCCAGCAGCGCTGGGGGGGGTCAGGTCGCGGATACGCAGTATTTT. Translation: CASSAGGGQVADTQYF.

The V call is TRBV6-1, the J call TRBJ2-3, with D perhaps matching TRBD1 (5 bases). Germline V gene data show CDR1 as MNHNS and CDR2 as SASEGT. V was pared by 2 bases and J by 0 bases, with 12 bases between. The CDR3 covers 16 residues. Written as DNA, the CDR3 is TGTGCCAGCAGTGAACAGGGCGGAGCTAGCACAGATACGCAGTATTTT. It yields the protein CASSEQGGASTDTQYF.

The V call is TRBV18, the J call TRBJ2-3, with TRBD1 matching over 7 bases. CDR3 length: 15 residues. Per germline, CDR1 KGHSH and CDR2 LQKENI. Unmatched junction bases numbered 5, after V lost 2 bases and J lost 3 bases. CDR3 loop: CASSPGDSRTDTQYF. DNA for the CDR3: TGTGCCAGCTCACCAGGGGACAGTCGGACAGATACGCAGTATTTT. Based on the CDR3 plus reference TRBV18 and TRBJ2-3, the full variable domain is NAGVMQNPRHLVRRRGQEARLRCSPMKGHSHVYWYRQLPEEGLKFMVYLQKENIIDESGMPKERFSAEFPKEGPSILRIQQVVRGDSAAYFCASSPGDSRTDTQYFGPGTRLTVL.

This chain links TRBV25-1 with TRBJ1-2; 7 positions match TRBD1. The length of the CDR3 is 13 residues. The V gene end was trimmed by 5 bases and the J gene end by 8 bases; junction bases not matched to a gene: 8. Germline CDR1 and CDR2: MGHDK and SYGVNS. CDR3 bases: TGTGCCAGCAGTCCTCGACAGGGTGGAGGCTACACCTTC. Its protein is CASSPRQGGGYTF.

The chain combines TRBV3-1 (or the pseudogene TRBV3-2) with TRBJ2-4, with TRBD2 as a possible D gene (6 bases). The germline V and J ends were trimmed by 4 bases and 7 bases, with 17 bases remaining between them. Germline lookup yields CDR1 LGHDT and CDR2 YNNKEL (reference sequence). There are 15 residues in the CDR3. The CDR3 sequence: CASSPGVGGGNIQYF. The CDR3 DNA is TGTGCCAGCAGCCCGGGAGTGGGAGGAGGGAACATTCAGTACTTC.

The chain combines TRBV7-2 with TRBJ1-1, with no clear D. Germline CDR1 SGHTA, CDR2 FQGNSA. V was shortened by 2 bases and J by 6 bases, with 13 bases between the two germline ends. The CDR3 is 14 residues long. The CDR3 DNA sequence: TGTGCCAGCAGCTTATCGTACAGAAGGCCTGAAGCTTTCTTT. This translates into CASSLSYRRPEAFF.

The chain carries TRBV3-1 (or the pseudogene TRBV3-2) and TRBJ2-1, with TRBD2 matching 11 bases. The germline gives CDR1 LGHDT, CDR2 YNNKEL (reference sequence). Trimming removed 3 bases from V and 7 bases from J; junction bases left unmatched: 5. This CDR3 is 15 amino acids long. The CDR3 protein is CASSHLAGGSNEQFF. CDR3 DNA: TGTGCCAGCAGCCACCTAGCGGGAGGTTCGAATGAGCAGTTCTTC.

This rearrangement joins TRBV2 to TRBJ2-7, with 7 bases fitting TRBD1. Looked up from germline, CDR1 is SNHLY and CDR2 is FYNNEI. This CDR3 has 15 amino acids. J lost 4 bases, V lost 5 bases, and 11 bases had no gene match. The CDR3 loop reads CASSNDFGTEYEQYV. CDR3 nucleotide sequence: TGTGCCAGCAGTAATGACTTCGGGACAGAGTACGAGCAGTACGTC.

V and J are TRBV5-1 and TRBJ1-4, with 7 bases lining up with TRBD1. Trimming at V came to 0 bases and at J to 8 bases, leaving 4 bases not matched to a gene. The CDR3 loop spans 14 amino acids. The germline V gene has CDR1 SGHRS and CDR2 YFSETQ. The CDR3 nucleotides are TGCGCCAGCAGCTTGGGTCGACAGGGAGAAAAACTGTTTTTT. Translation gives CASSLGRQGEKLFF.

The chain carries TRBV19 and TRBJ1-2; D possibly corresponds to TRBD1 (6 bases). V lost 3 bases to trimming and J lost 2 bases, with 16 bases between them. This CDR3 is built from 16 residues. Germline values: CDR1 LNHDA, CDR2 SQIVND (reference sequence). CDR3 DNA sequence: TGTGCCAGTAGTATCCTAAGTACAGGGAGAAACTATGGCTACACCTTC. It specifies CASSILSTGRNYGYTF. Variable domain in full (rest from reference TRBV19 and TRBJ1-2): DGGITQSPKYLFRKEGQNVTLSCEQNLNHDAMYWYRQDPGQGLRLIYYSQIVNDFQKGDIAEGYSVSREKKESFPLTVTSAQKNPTAFYLCASSILSTGRNYGYTFGSGTRLTVV.

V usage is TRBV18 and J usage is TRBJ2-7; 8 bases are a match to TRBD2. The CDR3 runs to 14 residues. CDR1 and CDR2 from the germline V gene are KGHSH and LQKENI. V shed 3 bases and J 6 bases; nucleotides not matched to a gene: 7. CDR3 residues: CASSPGLAGREQYF. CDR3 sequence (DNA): TGTGCCAGCTCACCTGGACTAGCTGGACGCGAGCAGTACTTC.

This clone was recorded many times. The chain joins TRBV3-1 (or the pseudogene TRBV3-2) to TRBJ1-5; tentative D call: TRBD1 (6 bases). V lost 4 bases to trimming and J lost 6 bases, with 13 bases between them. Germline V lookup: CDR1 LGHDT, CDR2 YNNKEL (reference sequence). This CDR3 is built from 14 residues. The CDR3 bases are TGTGCCAGCAGCCCTCAGGGGACTACTCAGCCCCAGCATTTT. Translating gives CASSPQGTTQPQHF.

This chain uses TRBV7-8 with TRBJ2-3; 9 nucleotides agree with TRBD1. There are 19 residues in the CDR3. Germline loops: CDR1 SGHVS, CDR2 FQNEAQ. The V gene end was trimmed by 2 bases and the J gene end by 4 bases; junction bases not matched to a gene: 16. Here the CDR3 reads CASSLSALGPGQGADTQYF. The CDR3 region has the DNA TGTGCCAGCAGCTTAAGTGCGCTGGGACCGGGACAGGGTGCAGATACGCAGTATTTT.

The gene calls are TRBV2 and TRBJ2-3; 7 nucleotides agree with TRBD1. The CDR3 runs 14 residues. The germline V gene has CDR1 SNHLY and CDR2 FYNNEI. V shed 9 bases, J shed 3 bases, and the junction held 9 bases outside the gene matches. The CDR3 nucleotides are TGTGCCAGTACGTCGACAGGGACAACAGATACGCAGTATTTT. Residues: CASTSTGTTDTQYF.

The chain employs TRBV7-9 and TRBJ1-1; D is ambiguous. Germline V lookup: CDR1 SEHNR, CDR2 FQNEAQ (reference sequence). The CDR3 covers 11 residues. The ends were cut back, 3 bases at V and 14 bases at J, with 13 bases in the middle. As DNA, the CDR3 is TGTGCCAGCAGCTTCTCAGTTCTGCCCTTCTTT. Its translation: CASSFSVLPFF.

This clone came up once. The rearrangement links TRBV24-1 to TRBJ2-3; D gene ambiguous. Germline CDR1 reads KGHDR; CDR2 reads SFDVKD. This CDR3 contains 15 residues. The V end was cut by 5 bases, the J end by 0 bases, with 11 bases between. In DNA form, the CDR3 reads TGTGCCACCAGTGCGTCCGATACAAGCACAGATACGCAGTATTTT. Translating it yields CATSASDTSTDTQYF.

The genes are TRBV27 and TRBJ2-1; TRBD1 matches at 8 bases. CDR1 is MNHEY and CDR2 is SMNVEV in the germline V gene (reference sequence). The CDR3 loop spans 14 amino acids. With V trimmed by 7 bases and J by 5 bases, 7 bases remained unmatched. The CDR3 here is CASTPRTGNNEQFF. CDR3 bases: TGTGCCAGCACTCCCAGGACAGGGAACAATGAGCAGTTCTTC.

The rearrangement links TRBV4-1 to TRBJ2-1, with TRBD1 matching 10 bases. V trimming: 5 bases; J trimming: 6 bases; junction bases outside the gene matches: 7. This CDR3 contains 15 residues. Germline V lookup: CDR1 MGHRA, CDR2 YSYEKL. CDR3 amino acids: CASSKGQGYGNEQFF. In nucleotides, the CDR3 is TGCGCCAGCAGCAAGGGACAGGGGTACGGCAATGAGCAGTTCTTC.

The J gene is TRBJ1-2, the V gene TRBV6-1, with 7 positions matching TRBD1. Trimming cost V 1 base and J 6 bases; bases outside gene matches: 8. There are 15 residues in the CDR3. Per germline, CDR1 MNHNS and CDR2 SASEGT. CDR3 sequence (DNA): TGTGCCAGCAGTGAAGGATTCGTAGGGACAGATGGCTACACCTTC. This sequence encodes CASSEGFVGTDGYTF.

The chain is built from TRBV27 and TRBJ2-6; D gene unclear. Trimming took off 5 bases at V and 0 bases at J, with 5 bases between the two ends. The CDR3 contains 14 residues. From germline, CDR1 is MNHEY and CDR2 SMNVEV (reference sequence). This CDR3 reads CASSQNSGANVLTF. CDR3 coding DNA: TGTGCCAGCAGTCAAAACTCTGGGGCCAACGTCCTGACTTTC.

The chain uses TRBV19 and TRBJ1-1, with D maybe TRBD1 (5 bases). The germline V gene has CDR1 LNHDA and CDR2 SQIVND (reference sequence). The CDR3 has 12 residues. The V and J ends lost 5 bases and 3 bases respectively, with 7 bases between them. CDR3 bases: TGTGCCAGTAGTCGACAGTACACTGAAGCTTTCTTT. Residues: CASSRQYTEAFF.

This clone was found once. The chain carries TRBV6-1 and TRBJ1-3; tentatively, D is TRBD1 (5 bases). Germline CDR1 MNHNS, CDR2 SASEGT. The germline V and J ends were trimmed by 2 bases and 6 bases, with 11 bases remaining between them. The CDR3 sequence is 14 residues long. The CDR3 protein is CASSEMGHANTIYF. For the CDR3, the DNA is TGTGCCAGCAGTGAAATGGGGCATGCAAACACCATATATTTT.

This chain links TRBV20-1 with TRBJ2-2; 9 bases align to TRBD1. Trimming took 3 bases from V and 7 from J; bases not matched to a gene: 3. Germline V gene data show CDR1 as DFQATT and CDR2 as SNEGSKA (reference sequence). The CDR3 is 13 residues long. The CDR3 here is CSASHRGLGELFF. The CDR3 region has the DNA TGCAGTGCTAGTCACAGGGGGCTCGGGGAGCTGTTTTTT.

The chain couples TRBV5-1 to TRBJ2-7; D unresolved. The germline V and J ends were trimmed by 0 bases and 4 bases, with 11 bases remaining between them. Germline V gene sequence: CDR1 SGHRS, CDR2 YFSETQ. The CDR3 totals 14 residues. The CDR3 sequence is CASSLVTESYEQYF. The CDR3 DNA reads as TGCGCCAGCAGCTTGGTAACGGAGAGTTACGAGCAGTACTTC. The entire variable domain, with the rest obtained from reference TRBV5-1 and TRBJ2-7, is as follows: KAGVTQTPRYLIKTRGQQVTLSCSPISGHRSVSWYQQTPGQGLQFLFEYFSETQRNKGNFPGRFSGRQFSNSRSEMNVSTLELGDSALYLCASSLVTESYEQYFGPGTRLTVT.